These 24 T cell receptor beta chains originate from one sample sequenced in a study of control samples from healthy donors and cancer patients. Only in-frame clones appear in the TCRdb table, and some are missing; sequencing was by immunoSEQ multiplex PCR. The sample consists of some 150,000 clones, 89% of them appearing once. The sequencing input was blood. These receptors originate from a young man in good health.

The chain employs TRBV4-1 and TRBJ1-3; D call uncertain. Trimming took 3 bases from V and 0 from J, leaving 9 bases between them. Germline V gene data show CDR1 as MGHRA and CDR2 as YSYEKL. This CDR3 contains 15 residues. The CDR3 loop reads CASSQGRSSGNTIYF. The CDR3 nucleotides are TGCGCCAGCAGCCAGGGTCGGAGCTCTGGAAACACCATATATTTT.

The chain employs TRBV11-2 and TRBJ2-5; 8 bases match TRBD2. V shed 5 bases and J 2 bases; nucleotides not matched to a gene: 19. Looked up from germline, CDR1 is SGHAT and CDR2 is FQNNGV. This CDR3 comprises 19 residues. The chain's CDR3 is CASSPRGSSGSRPQETQYF. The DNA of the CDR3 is TGTGCCAGCAGCCCTCGGGGGTCGAGCGGGAGCAGACCGCAAGAGACCCAGTACTTC.

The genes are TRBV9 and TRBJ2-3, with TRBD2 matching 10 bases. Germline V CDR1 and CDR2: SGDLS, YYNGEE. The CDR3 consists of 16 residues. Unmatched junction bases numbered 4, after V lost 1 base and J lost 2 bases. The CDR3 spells CASSVLAGAYTDTQYF. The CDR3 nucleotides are TGTGCCAGCAGCGTACTAGCGGGGGCCTACACAGATACGCAGTATTTT. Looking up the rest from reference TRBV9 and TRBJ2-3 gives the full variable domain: DSGVTQTPKHLITATGQRVTLRCSPRSGDLSVYWYQQSLDQGLQFLIQYYNGEERAKGNILERFSAQQFPDLHSELNLSSLELGDSALYFCASSVLAGAYTDTQYFGPGTRLTVL.

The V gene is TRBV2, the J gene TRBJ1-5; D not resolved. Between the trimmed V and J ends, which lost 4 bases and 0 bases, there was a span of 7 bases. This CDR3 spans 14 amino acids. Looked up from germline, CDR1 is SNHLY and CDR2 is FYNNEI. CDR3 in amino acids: CASSAEYSNQPQHF. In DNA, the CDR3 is TGTGCCAGCAGTGCAGAATATAGCAATCAGCCCCAGCATTTT. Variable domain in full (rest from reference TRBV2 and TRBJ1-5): EPEVTQTPSHQVTQMGQEVILRCVPISNHLYFYWYRQILGQKVEFLVSFYNNEISEKSEIFDDQFSVERPDGSNFTLKIRSTKLEDSAMYFCASSAEYSNQPQHFGDGTRLSIL.

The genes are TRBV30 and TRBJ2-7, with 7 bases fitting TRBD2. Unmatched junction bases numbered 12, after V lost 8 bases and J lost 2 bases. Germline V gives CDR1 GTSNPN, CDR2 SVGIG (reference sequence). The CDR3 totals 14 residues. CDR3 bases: TGTGCCCGCACAATGACTAGCCGTACCTACGAGCAGTACTTC. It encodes CARTMTSRTYEQYF.

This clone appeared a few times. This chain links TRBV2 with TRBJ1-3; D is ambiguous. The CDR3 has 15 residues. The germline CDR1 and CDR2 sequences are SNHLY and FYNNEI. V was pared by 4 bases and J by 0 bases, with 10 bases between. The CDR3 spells CASSAGSISGNTIYF. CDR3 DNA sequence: TGTGCCAGCAGTGCGGGCAGCATCTCTGGAAACACCATATATTTT.

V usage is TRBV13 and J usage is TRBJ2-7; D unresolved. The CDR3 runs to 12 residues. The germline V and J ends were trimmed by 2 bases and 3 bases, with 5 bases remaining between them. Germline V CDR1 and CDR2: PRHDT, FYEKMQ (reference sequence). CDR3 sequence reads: CASSLRRYEQYF. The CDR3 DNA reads TGTGCCAGCAGCTTAAGACGCTACGAGCAGTACTTC.

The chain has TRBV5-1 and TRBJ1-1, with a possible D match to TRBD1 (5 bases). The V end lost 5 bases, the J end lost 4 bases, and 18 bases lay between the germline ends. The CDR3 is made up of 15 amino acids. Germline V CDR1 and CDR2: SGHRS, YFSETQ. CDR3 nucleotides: TGCGCCAGCAGACCAGGATTCCCTGGGGGCACTGAAGCTTTCTTT. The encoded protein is CASRPGFPGGTEAFF.

As DNA, the CDR3 is TGTGCCAGCAGCTTCGCAAGTTGGGCCGGGACAGCCCTTCAGGAGACCCAGTACTTC. It yields the protein CASSFASWAGTALQETQYF. This chain uses TRBV7-2 with TRBJ2-5, with TRBD1 matching 7 bases. Losses at the gene ends were 3 bases for V and 5 bases for J; bases not matched to a gene: 21. This CDR3 contains 19 residues. Germline assignment: CDR1 SGHTA and CDR2 FQGNSA.

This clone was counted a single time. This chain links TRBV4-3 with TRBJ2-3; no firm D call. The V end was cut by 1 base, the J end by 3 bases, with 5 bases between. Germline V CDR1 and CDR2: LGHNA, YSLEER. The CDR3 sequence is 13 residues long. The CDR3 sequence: CASSQVGTDTQYF. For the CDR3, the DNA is TGCGCCAGCAGCCAAGTTGGTACAGATACGCAGTATTTT.

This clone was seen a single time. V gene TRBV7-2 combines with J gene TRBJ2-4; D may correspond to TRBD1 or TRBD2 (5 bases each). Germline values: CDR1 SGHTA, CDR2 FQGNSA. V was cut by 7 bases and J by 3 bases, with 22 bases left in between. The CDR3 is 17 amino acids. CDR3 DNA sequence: TGTGCCAGCACCTGGGACGGCCCGGGACGGCTCAAAAACATTCAGTACTTC. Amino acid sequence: CASTWDGPGRLKNIQYF.

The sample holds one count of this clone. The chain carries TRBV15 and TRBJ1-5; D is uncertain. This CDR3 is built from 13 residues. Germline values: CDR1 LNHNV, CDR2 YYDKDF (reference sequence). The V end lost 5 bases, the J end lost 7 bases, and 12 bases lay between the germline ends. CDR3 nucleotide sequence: TGTGCCACCAGCTGGCGTGATGGGCAGCCCCAGCATTTT. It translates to CATSWRDGQPQHF. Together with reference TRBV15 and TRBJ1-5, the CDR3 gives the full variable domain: DAMVIQNPRYQVTQFGKPVTLSCSQTLNHNVMYWYQQKSSQAPKLLFHYYDKDFNNEADTPDNFQSRRPNTSFCFLDIRSPGLGDTAMYLCATSWRDGQPQHFGDGTRLSIL.

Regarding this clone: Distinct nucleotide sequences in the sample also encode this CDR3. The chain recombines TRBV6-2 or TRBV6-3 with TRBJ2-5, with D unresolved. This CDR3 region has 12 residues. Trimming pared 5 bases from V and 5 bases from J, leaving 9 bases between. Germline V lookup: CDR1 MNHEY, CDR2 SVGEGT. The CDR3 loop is CASSGVAETQYF. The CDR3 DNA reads TGTGCCAGCAGTGGTGTGGCGGAGACCCAGTACTTC.

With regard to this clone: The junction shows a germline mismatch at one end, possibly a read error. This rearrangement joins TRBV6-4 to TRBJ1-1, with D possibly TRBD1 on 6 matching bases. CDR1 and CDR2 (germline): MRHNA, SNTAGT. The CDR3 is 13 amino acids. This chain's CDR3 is CVSSPRGGGRAFF. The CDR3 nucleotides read TGTGTCAGCAGTCCCCGCGGGGGCGGACGGGCTTTCTTT.

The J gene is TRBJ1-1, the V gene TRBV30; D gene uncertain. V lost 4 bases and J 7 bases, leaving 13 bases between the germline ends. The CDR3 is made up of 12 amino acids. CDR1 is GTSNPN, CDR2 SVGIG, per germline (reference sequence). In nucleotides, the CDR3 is TGTGCCTGGAATCAAGGGAGGGATGAAGCTTTCTTT. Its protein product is CAWNQGRDEAFF.

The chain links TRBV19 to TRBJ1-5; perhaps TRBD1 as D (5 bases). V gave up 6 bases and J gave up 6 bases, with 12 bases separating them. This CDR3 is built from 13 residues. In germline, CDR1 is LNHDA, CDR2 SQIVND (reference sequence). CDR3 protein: CASRRDRSQPQHF. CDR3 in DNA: TGTGCCAGTAGGCGGGACCGGTCTCAGCCCCAGCATTTT. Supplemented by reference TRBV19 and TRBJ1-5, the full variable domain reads DGGITQSPKYLFRKEGQNVTLSCEQNLNHDAMYWYRQDPGQGLRLIYYSQIVNDFQKGDIAEGYSVSREKKESFPLTVTSAQKNPTAFYLCASRRDRSQPQHFGDGTRLSIL.

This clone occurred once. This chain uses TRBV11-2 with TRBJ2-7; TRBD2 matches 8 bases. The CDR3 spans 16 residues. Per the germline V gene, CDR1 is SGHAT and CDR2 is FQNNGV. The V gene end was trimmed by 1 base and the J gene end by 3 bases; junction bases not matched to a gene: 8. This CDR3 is CASSLGVSGEDYEQYF. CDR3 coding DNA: TGTGCCAGCAGCTTAGGGGTTAGCGGGGAAGACTACGAGCAGTACTTC.

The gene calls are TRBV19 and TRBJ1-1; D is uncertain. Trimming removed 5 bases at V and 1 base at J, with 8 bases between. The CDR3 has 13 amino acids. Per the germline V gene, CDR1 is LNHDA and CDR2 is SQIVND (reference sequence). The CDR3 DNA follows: TGTGCCAGTAGTGGGCTGACGAACACTGAAGCTTTCTTT. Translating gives CASSGLTNTEAFF.

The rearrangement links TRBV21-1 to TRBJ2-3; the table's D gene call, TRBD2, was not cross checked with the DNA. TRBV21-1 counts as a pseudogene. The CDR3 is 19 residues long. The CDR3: CASSKGGLAGVKSTDTQYF. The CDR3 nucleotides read TGTGCCAGCAGCAAAGGGGGCCTAGCGGGGGTTAAGTCCACAGATACGCAGTATTTT.

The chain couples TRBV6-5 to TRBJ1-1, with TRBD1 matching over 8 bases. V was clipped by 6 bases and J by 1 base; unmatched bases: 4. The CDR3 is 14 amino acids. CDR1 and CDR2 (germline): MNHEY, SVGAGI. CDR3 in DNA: TGTGCCAGCAGGAAAGACAGGGGGAACACTGAAGCTTTCTTT. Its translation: CASRKDRGNTEAFF.

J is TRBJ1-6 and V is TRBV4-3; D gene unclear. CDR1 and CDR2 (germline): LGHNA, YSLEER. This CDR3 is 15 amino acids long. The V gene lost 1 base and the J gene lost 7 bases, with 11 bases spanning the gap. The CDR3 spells CASSQGHKENSPLHF. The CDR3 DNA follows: TGCGCCAGCAGCCAAGGGCACAAGGAGAATTCACCCCTCCACTTT.

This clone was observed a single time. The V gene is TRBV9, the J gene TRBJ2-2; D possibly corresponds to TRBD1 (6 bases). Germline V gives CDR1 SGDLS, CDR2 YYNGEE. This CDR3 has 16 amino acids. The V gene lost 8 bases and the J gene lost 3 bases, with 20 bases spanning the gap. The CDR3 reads CASRARGGRDTGELFF. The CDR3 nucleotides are TGTGCCAGTCGGGCAAGAGGGGGTCGGGACACCGGGGAGCTGTTTTTT. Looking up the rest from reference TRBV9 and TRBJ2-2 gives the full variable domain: DSGVTQTPKHLITATGQRVTLRCSPRSGDLSVYWYQQSLDQGLQFLIQYYNGEERAKGNILERFSAQQFPDLHSELNLSSLELGDSALYFCASRARGGRDTGELFFGEGSRLTVL.

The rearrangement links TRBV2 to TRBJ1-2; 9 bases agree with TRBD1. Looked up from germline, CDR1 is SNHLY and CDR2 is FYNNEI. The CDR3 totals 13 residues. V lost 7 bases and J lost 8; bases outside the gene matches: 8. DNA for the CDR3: TGTGCCAGCACCGGGGACAGGGCCGGCGGCTACACCTTC. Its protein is CASTGDRAGGYTF.

CDR3 loop: CASSFIRDNSPLHF. In nucleotides, the CDR3 is TGTGCCAGCAGTTTCATCAGAGATAATTCACCCCTCCACTTT. The chain links TRBV6-5 to TRBJ1-6; D is ambiguous. From germline, CDR1 is MNHEY and CDR2 SVGAGI. There are 14 residues in the CDR3. Trimming pared 4 bases from V and 5 bases from J, leaving 9 bases between.